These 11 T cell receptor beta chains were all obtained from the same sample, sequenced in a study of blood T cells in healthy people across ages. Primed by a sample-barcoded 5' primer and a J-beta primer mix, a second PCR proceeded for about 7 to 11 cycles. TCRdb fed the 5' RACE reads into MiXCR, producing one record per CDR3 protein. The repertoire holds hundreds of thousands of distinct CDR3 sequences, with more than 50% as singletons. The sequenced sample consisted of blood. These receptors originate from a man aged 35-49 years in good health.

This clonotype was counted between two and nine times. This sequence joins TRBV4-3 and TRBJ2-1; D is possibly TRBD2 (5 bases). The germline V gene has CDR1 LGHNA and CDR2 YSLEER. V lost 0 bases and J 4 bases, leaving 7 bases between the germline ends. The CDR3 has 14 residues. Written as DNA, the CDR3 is TGCGCCAGCAGCCAAGAAGAGGGATACAATGAGCAGTTCTTC. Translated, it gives CASSQEEGYNEQFF.

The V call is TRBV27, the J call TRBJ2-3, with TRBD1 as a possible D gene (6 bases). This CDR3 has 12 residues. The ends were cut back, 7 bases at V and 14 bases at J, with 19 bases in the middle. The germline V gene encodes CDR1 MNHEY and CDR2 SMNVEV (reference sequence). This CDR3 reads CASIGQFGLSYF. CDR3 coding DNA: TGTGCCAGCATTGGACAGTTCGGTCTTTCGTATTTT.

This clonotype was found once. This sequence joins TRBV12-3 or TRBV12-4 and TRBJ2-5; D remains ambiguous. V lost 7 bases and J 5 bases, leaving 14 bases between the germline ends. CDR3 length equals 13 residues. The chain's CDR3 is CASTVFLWETQYF. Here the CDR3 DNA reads TGTGCCAGCACCGTTTTTTTGTGGGAGACCCAGTACTTC.

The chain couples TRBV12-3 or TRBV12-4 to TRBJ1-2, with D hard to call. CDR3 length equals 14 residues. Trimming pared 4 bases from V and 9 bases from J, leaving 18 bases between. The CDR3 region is CASSSSVVLKSYTF. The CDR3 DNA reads TGTGCCAGCAGTTCATCAGTAGTATTAAAAAGCTACACCTTC.

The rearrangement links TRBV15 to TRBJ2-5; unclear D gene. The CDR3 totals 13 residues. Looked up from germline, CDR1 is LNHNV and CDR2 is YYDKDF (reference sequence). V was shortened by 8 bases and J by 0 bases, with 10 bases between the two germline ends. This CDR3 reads CATSIRYQETQYF. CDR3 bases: TGTGCCACCTCAATCCGGTACCAAGAGACCCAGTACTTC. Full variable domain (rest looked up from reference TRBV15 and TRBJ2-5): DAMVIQNPRYQVTQFGKPVTLSCSQTLNHNVMYWYQQKSSQAPKLLFHYYDKDFNNEADTPDNFQSRRPNTSFCFLDIRSPGLGDTAMYLCATSIRYQETQYFGPGTRLLVL.

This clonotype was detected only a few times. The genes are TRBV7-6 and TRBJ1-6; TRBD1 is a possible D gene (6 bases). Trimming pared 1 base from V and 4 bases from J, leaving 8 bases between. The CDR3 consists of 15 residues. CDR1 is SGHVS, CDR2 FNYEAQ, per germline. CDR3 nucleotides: TGTGCCAGCAGCTTAGACAGGGATTATAATTCACCCCTCCACTTT. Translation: CASSLDRDYNSPLHF.

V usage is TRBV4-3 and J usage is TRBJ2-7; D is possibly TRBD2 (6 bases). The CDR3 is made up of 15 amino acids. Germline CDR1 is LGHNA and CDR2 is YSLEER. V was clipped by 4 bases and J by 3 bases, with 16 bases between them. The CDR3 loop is CASSLEEGYGYEQYF. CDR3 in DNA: TGCGCCAGCAGCCTCGAGGAGGGGTATGGCTACGAGCAGTACTTC.

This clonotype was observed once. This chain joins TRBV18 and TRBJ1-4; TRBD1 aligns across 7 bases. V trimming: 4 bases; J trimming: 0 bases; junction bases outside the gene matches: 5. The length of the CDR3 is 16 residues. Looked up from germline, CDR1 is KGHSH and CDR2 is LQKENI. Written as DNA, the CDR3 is TGTGCCAGCTCACAACAGGGGTCTGCAACTAATGAAAAACTGTTTTTT. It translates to CASSQQGSATNEKLFF.

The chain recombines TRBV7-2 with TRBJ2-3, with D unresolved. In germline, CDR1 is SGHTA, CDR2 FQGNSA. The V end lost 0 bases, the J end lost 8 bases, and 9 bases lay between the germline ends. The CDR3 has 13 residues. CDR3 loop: CASSLAVTGTQYF. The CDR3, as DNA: TGTGCCAGCAGCTTAGCGGTAACTGGTACGCAGTATTTT.

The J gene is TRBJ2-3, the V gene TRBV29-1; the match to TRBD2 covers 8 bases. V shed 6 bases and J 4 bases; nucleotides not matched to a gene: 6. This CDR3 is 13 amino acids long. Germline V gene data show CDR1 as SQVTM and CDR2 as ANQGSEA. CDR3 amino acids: CSVATSGADTQYF. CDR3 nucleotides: TGCAGCGTCGCAACTAGCGGCGCAGATACGCAGTATTTT.

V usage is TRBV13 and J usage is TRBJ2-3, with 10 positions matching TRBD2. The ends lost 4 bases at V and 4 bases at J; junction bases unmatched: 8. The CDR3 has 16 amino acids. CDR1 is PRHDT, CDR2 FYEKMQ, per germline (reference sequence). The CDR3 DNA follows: TGTGCCAGCAGCTCCCTAGCGGGAGACTTTGCAGATACGCAGTATTTT. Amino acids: CASSSLAGDFADTQYF.